These T cell receptor beta chains were read from a single sample in a study of glioma-infiltrating T cells. TCRdb re-called the multiplex PCR reads with MiXCR, one entry per CDR3 protein. The sample has about 89,000 distinct CDR3 sequences; roughly 23% are singletons. Sequencing used glioma tissue, nonneoplastic brain tissue, or PBMCs (not recorded which). The receptors were gathered from a human donor with low-grade glioma or glioblastoma, undergoing nonglioma brain surgery, or in good health (not recorded which). The conserved cysteine and the conserved F or W are not part of the CDR3 here.

J gene | V gene | CDR3 protein
TRBJ2-7 | TRBV18 | ASSPYDSGEQY
TRBJ2-7 | TRBV3-1 | ASSRGTSGRPYEQY
TRBJ2-5 | TRBV4-1 | ASSQAGSKETQY
TRBJ2-1 | TRBV5-4 | ASSLDGSAYNEQF
TRBJ2-1 | TRBV19 | ASSTGNYNEQF
TRBJ1-5 | TRBV6-1 | ASRGQSNQPQH
TRBJ1-1 | TRBV18 | ASSPYRGGGWTEAF
TRBJ1-2 | TRBV29-1 | SVLPGSTYYGYT
TRBJ2-3 | TRBV27 | ASSPLALVGSDTQY
TRBJ1-2 | TRBV12-3/TRBV12-4 | ASSLGQTNGYT
TRBJ2-3 | TRBV6-1 | ASRPDRASTDTQY
TRBJ2-5 | TRBV6-1 | ASRTGADQYQETQY
TRBJ2-2 | TRBV20-1 | SARVLPNTGELF
TRBJ1-5 | TRBV20-1 | SAIRQGGYSNQPQH
TRBJ1-2 | TRBV25-1 | ASSLTGTGARNYGYT
TRBJ2-3 | TRBV20-1 | SAQALGGDTDTQY
TRBJ1-2 | TRBV19 | ASSTVYKNYGYT
TRBJ2-1 | TRBV20-1 | SVPISGRGNEQF
TRBJ2-1 | TRBV7-9 | ASSTGTSGSNEQF
TRBJ2-1 | TRBV19 | ASSILAGLTYNEQF
TRBJ1-3 | TRBV18 | ASSREPQIRSGNTIY
TRBJ2-7 | TRBV6-2/TRBV6-3 | ASDNGTGGSYEQY
TRBJ2-7 | TRBV20-1 | SARPSGGAYEQY
TRBJ2-7 | TRBV29-1 | SVGVGEQY
TRBJ2-1 | TRBV18 | ASSLYNLADNEQF
TRBJ1-3 | TRBV10-3 | AISDLGNTIY
TRBJ2-7 | TRBV19 | ASSMLGTSYEQY
TRBJ2-5 | TRBV6-1 | ASSEDVGGETQY
TRBJ2-5 | TRBV19 | ASSIRGGVGETQY
TRBJ2-2 | TRBV4-2 | ASSQDEARGELF
TRBJ2-3 | TRBV20-1 | SARTTLGGGSDTQY
TRBJ2-7 | TRBV20-1 | SARGRRNEQY
TRBJ1-2 | TRBV10-3 | AISESESYYGYT
TRBJ1-2 | TRBV4-1 | ASSQVPIREHGYT
TRBJ2-1 | TRBV20-1 | SARGSWHNEQF
TRBJ2-6 | TRBV19 | ASSIGGSGANVLT
TRBJ2-7 | TRBV5-4 | ASSLERNSNEQY
TRBJ1-1 | TRBV6-1 | ASRETRNTEAF
TRBJ2-1 | TRBV4-1 | ASSLTGLAGGDEQF
TRBJ2-7 | TRBV4-1 | ASSQDLPQRNEQY
TRBJ2-1 | TRBV29-1 | SGRTGGYNEQF
TRBJ1-1 | TRBV6-5 | ASSTDRLNTEAF
TRBJ1-5 | TRBV14 | ASSRQEGRIQPQH